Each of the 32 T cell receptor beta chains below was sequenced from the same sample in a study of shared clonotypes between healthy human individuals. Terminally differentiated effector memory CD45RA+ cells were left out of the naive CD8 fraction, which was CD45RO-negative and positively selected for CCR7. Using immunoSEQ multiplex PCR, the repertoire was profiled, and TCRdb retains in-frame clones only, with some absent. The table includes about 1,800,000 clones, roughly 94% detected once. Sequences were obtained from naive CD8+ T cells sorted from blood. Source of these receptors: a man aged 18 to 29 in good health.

The CDR3 is CASSFYRGDEQYF. The CDR3 nucleotides are TGTGCCAGCAGCTTCTACAGGGGGGACGAGCAGTACTTC. The chain uses TRBV5-8 and TRBJ2-7; 8 bases are a match to TRBD1. The V gene end was trimmed by 2 bases and the J gene end by 5 bases; junction bases not matched to a gene: 3. Germline-derived CDR1 and CDR2 are SGHTS and YDEGEE. The CDR3 consists of 13 residues.

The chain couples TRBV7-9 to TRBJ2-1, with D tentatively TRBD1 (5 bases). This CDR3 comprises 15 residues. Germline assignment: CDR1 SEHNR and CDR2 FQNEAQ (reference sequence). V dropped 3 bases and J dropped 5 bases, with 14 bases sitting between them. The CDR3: CASSFPLDRHNEQFF. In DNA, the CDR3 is TGTGCCAGCAGCTTCCCTCTCGACAGACACAATGAGCAGTTCTTC. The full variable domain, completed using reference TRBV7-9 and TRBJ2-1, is DTGVSQNPRHKITKRGQNVTFRCDPISEHNRLYWYRQTLGQGPEFLTYFQNEAQLEKSRLLSDRFSAERPKGSFSTLEIQRTEQGDSAMYLCASSFPLDRHNEQFFGPGTRLTVL.

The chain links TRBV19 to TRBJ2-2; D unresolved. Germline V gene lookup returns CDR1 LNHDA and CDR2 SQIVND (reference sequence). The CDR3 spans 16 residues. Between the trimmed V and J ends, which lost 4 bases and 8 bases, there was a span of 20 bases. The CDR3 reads CASSTPAADPVGELFF. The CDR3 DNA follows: TGTGCCAGTAGTACCCCCGCCGCGGACCCCGTGGGGGAGCTGTTTTTT.

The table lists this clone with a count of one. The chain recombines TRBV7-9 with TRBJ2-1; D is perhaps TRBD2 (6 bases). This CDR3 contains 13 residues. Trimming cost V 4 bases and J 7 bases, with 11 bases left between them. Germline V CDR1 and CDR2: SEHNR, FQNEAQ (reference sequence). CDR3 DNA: TGTGCCAGCAGCTCGGGACTGGGTAATGAGCAGTTCTTC. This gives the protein CASSSGLGNEQFF.

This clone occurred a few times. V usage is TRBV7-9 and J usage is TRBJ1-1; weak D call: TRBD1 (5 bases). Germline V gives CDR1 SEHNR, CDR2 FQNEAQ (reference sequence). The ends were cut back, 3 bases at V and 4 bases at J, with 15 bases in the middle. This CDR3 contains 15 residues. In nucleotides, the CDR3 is TGTGCCAGCAGCTTGCAAACAGGAGGCGGCACTGAAGCTTTCTTT. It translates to CASSLQTGGGTEAFF.

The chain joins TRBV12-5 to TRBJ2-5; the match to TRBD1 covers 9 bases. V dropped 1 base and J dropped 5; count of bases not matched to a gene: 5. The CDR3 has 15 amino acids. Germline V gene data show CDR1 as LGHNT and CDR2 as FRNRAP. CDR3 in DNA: TGTGCTAGTGGTTTGGACGGGACAGGGTGGGAGACCCAGTACTTC. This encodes CASGLDGTGWETQYF.

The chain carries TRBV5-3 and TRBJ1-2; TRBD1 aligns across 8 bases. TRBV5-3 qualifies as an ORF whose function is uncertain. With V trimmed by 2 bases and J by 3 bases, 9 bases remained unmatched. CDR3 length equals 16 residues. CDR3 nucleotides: TGTGCCAGAAGCTTCCAGGGGGCGTTTTCAGACTATGGCTACACCTTC. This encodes CARSFQGAFSDYGYTF.

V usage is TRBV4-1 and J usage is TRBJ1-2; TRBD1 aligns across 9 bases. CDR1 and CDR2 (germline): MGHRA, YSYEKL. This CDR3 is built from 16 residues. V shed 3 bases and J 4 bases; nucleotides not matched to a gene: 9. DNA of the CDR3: TGCGCCAGCAGCCAGGGGGGACAGGGAGGGAGCTATGGCTACACCTTC. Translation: CASSQGGQGGSYGYTF.

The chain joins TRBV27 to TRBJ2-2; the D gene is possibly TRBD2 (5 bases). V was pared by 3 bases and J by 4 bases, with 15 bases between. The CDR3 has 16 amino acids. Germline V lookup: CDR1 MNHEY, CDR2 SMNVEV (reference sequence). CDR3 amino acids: CASSFEGSLGTGELFF. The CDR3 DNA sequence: TGTGCCAGCAGTTTCGAGGGATCCCTCGGCACCGGGGAGCTGTTTTTT.

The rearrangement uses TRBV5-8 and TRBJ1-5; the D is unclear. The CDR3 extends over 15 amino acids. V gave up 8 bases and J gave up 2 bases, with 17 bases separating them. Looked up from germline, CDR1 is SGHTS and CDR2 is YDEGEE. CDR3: CASLDPEIGNQPQHF. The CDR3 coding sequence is TGTGCCAGTCTCGACCCAGAGATAGGCAATCAGCCCCAGCATTTT.

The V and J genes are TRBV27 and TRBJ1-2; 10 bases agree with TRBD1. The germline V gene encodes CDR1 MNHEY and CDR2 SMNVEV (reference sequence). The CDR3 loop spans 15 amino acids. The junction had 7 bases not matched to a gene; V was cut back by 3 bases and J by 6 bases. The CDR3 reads CASSFSGTGANGYTF. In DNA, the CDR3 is TGTGCCAGCAGTTTCTCCGGGACAGGGGCGAATGGCTACACCTTC.

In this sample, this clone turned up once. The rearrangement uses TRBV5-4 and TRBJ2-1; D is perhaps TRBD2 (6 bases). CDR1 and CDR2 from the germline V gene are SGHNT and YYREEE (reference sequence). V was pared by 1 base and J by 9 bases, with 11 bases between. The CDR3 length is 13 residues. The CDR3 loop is CASSLRLGIEQFF. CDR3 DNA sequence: TGTGCCAGCAGCTTGCGACTAGGTATTGAGCAGTTCTTC.

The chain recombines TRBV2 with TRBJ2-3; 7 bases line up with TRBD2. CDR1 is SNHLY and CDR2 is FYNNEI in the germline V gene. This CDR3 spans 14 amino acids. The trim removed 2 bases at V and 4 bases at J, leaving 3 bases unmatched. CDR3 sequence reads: CASSELGGADTQYF. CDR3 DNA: TGTGCCAGCAGTGAATTGGGAGGGGCAGATACGCAGTATTTT.

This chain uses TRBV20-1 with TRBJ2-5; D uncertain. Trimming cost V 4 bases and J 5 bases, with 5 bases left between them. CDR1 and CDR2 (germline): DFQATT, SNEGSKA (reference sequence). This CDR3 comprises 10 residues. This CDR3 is CSATGETQYF. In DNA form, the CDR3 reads TGCAGTGCTACGGGTGAGACCCAGTACTTC.

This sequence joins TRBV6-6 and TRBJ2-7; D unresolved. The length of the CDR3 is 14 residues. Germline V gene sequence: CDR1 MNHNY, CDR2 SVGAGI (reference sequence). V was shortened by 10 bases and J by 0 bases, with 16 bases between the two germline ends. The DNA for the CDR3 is TGTGCCACCGAGATAGATCCCAGCTCCTACGAGCAGTACTTC. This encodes CATEIDPSSYEQYF.

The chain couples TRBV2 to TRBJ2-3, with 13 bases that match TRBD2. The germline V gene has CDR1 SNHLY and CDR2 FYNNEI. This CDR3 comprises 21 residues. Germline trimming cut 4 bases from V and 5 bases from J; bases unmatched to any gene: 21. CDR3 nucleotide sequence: TGTGCCAGCAGTGGCGCGCCGGGACTAGCGGGATTAGGGGGGTTTGGAGATACGCAGTATTTT. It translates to CASSGAPGLAGLGGFGDTQYF.

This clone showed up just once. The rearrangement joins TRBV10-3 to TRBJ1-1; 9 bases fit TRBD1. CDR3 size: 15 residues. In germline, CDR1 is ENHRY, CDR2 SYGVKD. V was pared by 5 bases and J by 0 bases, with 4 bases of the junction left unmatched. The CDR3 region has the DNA TGTGCCATCAGTCAGACAGGGGGAATGAACACTGAAGCTTTCTTT. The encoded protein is CAISQTGGMNTEAFF.

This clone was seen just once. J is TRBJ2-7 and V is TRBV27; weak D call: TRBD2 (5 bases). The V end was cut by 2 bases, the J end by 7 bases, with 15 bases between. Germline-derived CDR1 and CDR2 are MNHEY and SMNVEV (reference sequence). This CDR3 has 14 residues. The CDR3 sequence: CASSLKAVPREQYF. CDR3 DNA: TGTGCCAGCAGTTTAAAAGCGGTTCCCAGGGAGCAGTACTTC.

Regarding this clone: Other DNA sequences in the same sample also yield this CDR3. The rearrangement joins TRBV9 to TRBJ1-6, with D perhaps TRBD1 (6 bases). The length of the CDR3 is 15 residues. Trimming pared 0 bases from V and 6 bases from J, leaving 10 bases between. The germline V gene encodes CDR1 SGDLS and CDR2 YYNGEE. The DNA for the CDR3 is TGTGCCAGCAGCGTAGAGGGGACACTTAATTCACCCCTCCACTTT. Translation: CASSVEGTLNSPLHF.

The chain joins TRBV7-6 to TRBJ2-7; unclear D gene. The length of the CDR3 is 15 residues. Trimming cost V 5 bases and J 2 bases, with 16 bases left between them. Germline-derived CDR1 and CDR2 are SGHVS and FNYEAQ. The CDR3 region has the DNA TGTGCCAGCAGCCCTCTACCCTCGGCCCCCTACGAGCAGTACTTC. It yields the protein CASSPLPSAPYEQYF.

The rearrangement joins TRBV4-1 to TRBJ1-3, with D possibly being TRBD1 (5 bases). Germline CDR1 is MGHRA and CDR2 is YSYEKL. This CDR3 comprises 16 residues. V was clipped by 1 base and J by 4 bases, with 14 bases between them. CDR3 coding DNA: TGCGCCAGCAGCCAAGGTCGCAGGGACTCGGGAAACACCATATATTTT. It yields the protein CASSQGRRDSGNTIYF.

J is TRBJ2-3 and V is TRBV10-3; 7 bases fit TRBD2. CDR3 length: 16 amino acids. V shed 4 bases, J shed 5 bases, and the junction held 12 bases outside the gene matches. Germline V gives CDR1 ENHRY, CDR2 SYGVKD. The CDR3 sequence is CAISGKVAGEVDTQYF. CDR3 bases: TGTGCCATCAGTGGAAAGGTCGCGGGAGAGGTAGATACGCAGTATTTT.

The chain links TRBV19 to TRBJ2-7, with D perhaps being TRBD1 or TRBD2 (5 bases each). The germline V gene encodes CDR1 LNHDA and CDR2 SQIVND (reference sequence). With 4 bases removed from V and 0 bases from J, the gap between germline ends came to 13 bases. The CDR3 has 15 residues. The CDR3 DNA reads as TGTGCCAGTAGTAGTTTTTGGGGGAGCTCCTACGAGCAGTACTTC. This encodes CASSSFWGSSYEQYF.

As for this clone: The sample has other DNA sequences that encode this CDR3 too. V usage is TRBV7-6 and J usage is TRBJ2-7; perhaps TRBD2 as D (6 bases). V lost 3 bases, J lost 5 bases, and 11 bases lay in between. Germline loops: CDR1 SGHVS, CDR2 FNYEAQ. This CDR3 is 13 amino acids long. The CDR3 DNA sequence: TGTGCCAGCAGCTTGGATTGGGGGGACGAGCAGTACTTC. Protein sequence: CASSLDWGDEQYF.

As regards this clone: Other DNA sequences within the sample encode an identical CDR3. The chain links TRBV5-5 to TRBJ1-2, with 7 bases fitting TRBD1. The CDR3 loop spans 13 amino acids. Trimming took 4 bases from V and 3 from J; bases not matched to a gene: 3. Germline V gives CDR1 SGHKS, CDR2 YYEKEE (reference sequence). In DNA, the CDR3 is TGTGCCAGCAGCCTTGGACAGGACTATGGCTACACCTTC. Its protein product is CASSLGQDYGYTF.

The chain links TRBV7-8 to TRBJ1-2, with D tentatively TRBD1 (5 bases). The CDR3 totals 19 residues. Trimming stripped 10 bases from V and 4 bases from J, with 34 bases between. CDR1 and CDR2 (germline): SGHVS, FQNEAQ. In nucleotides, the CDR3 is TGTGCCACCACACTTACTGGATTGGCAGGGATCGCTCTGGGCTATGGCTACACCTTC. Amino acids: CATTLTGLAGIALGYGYTF.

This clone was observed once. The CDR3: CASSSHSGGSYEQYF. The CDR3 region has the DNA TGTGCCAGCAGCTCTCATAGCGGGGGGTCCTACGAGCAGTACTTC. The chain recombines TRBV5-4 with TRBJ2-7; TRBD2 aligns across 10 bases. The CDR3 runs to 15 residues. In germline, CDR1 is SGHNT, CDR2 YYREEE (reference sequence). V shed 3 bases, J shed 1 base, and the junction held 4 bases outside the gene matches.

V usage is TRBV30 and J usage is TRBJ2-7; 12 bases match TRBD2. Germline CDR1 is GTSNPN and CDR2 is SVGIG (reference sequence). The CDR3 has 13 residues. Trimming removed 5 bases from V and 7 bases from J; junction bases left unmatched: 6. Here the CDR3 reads CAWETSGGLEQYF. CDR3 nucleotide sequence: TGTGCCTGGGAGACTAGCGGGGGCCTAGAGCAGTACTTC.

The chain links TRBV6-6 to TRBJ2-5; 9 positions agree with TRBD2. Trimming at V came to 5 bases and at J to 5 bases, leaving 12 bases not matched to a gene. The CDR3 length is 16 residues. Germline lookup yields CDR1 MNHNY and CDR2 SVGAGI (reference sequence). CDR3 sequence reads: CASSILAGPSGETQYF. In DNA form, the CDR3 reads TGTGCCAGCAGTATACTAGCGGGTCCAAGCGGGGAGACCCAGTACTTC.

Written as DNA, the CDR3 is TGTGCCAGCAGTTTATCTCCGACTCGAATTCACAATGAGCAGTTCTTC. Translated: CASSLSPTRIHNEQFF. The chain couples TRBV27 to TRBJ2-1; D call uncertain. Trimming shortened V by 0 bases and J by 5 bases, and 14 bases separated the two germline ends. Germline V gene sequence: CDR1 MNHEY, CDR2 SMNVEV (reference sequence). This CDR3 is built from 16 residues.

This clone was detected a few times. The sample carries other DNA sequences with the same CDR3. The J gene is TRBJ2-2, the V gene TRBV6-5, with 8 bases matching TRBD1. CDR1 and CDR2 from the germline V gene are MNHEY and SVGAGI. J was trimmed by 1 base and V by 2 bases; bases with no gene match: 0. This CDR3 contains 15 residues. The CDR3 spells CASSYGQGNTGELFF. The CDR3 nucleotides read TGTGCCAGCAGTTACGGACAGGGGAACACCGGGGAGCTGTTTTTT.

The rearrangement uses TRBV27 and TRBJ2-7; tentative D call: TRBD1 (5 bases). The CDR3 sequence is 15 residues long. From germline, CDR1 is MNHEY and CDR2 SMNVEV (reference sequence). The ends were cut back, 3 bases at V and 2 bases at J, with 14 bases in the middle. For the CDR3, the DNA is TGTGCCAGCAGTTTTGTAGGGGATTCTGCCTACGAGCAGTACTTC. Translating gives CASSFVGDSAYEQYF.